Listed below are T cell receptor beta chains from one sample, sequenced in a study of blood T cell repertoires in COVID-19. The method was immunoSEQ multiplex PCR; TCRdb's version includes in-frame clones alone and lacks a portion of them. The data contain 50,000 to 55,000 clones, approximately 84% of them seen just once; the ten biggest clones take up 11% to 15%. The sequencing sample was made of peripheral blood. These receptors were collected from a human donor in a cohort sampled during active COVID-19. CDR3s include the opening cysteine and the closing phenylalanine or tryptophan. The order of the fields is clone size, D gene, V gene, J gene, CDR3 DNA, CDR3 protein. The D gene is left open where the match is weak. Clone size is stated in some rows and not others, as once, few, many or a class when expanded.

-	TRBD2	TRBV7-8	TRBJ2-4	TGTGCCAGCAGCATGGGGGGGGTAGCCAAAAACATTCAGTACTTC	CASSMGGVAKNIQYF
-	TRBD2	TRBV6-1	TRBJ2-3	TGTGCCAGCAGTGAAGTGGGCCTAGCGGGGGATGCCGCGGATACGCAGTATTTT	CASSEVGLAGDAADTQYF
-	TRBD1	TRBV10-3	TRBJ1-4	TGTGCCATCAGTGACGGAGTTGATGGGACAGGTAAAGAAAAACTGTTTTTT	CAISDGVDGTGKEKLFF
-	TRBD1	TRBV6-2/TRBV6-3	TRBJ2-3	TGTGCCAGCAGTTACGGGACAGTAAGTAGTACGCAGTATTTT	CASSYGTVSSTQYF
few	TRBD1	TRBV5-6	TRBJ1-6	TGTGCCAGCAGCTTGAGGGGGCAGACTTCACCCCTCCACTTT	CASSLRGQTSPLHF
-	TRBD2	TRBV3-1/TRBV3-2	TRBJ2-7	TGTGCCAGCAGCCAACACCTTAGCGGGAGGTCTGGTGAGCAGTACTTC	CASSQHLSGRSGEQYF
-	-	TRBV29-1	TRBJ2-1	TGCAGCGTTGAATCAATAGGGAGCCCCAACAATGAGCAGTTCTTC	CSVESIGSPNNEQFF
-	TRBD2	TRBV6-5	TRBJ2-1	TGTGCCAGCAGTCTCGGGACTAACCACAATGAGCAGTTCTTC	CASSLGTNHNEQFF
-	-	TRBV7-9	TRBJ1-1	TGTGCCAGCAGCTTAGTGGCAGCGGGAGGCACTGAAGCTTTCTTT	CASSLVAAGGTEAFF
-	-	TRBV5-1	TRBJ1-2	TGCGCCAGCAGCTGGGGCACCACAAACTATGGCTACACCTTC	CASSWGTTNYGYTF
-	TRBD2	TRBV6-2/TRBV6-3	TRBJ2-1	TGTGCCAGCAGTTATCGTTCGCGGGGGGTCAATGAGCAGTTCTTC	CASSYRSRGVNEQFF
-	TRBD1	TRBV6-5	TRBJ2-2	TGTGCCAGCATACCGGGACAGTACACCGGGGAGCTGTTTTTT	CASIPGQYTGELFF
-	-	TRBV25-1	TRBJ2-1	TGTGCCAGCAGTGTAGGGAGATCGACTTACAATGAGCAGTTCTTC	CASSVGRSTYNEQFF
-	TRBD1	TRBV5-1	TRBJ1-6	TGCGCCAGCAGCTTGGGGGTACAGGGGGGTTCACCCCTCCACTTT	CASSLGVQGGSPLHF
-	-	TRBV20-1	TRBJ2-1	TGCAGTGCTAGAGGGGAGGCTGAGCAGTTCTTC	CSARGEAEQFF
-	TRBD1	TRBV9	TRBJ2-3	TGTGCCAGCAGCGCCATGAAGGGACAGGGAAAAACTACGCAGTATTTT	CASSAMKGQGKTTQYF
-	TRBD2	TRBV19	TRBJ2-1	TGTGCCAGTAGTATAGCGGGGCTAGCGGGGCGTTCCTACAATGAGCAGTTCTTC	CASSIAGLAGRSYNEQFF
-	TRBD2	TRBV7-2	TRBJ2-3	TGTGCCAGCAGCAAGCGGGGGGACACAGATACGCAGTATTTT	CASSKRGDTDTQYF
-	-	TRBV6-2/TRBV6-3	TRBJ2-3	TGTGCCAGCAGTTACCGGGCGGGGACAGATACGCAGTATTTT	CASSYRAGTDTQYF
-	-	TRBV11-3	TRBJ1-1	TGTGCCAGCAGCTTAGGTTTGGGCGCTGAAGCTTTCTTT	CASSLGLGAEAFF
-	-	TRBV29-1	TRBJ2-1	TGCAGCGTTGAAGATGGGCAGGGCCCCTACAATGAGCAGTTCTTC	CSVEDGQGPYNEQFF
-	TRBD2	TRBV7-9	TRBJ2-7	TGTGCCAGCAGCGCCGCGGTAGCGGGAAGCACCGAGCAGTACTTC	CASSAAVAGSTEQYF
few	TRBD2	TRBV6-6	TRBJ2-7	TGTGCCAGCAGTTACTCGTGGGGTAGCGGGGCCTACGAGCAGTACTTC	CASSYSWGSGAYEQYF
-	TRBD2	TRBV12-3/TRBV12-4	TRBJ2-3	TGTGCCAGCAGTTTGCGGGAGGGGGATACGCAGTATTTT	CASSLREGDTQYF
-	TRBD2	TRBV3-1/TRBV3-2	TRBJ2-2	TGTGCCAGCAGCTTGGGACTAGCACCGCTCACCGGGGAGCTGTTTTTT	CASSLGLAPLTGELFF
-	-	TRBV6-2/TRBV6-3	TRBJ1-5	TGTGCCAGCAGTTACGTCAGGGGATTCTCCTATAGCAATCAGCCCCAGCATTTT	CASSYVRGFSYSNQPQHF
-	-	TRBV10-1	TRBJ1-1	TGCGCCAGCAGTGGACAGTTGAACACTGAAGCTTTCTTT	CASSGQLNTEAFF
-	TRBD1	TRBV5-8	TRBJ1-1	TGTGCCAGCACCCCGGACAGGGGTCGGACTGAAGCTTTCTTT	CASTPDRGRTEAFF